Detailed here is one TCR beta chain. The antigen remains unidentified. The V and J ends lost 2 bases and 1 base, in that order; junction bases with no gene match: 3. The CDR3 length is 14 residues. CDR1 and CDR2 from the germline V gene are GTSNPN and SVGIG (reference sequence). The data were obtained in a study of cytomegalovirus exposure and HLA in healthy donors. Looking at the study overall: Among roughly 180 million T cells, an earlier analysis found 95 million to 140 million unique TCR beta sequences. Unique TCRs from HLA-typed donors, 65 million to 85 million of them, were held in an early data release. Findings and caveats of the study: Researchers reported in a later analysis that a missense DCLRE1C variant was tied to TCR beta V- and J-gene trimming. HLA-A and HLA-B allele assignments for most subjects were reportedly predicted accurately using TCR beta sequences.

The PCR had 60 Vbeta and 13 Jbeta primers. The data were produced by immunoSEQ multiplex PCR, yet TCRdb's version contains in-frame clones alone and is incomplete. The sample gives some 130,000 clones, around three quarters of which show up once; approximately 7% is in the top ten. The clonotype comes from a middle-aged man in good health and CMV-seropositive. The rearrangement links TRBV30 to TRBJ2-7; TRBD1 matches 9 bases. Sequenced: PBMCs. The CDR3 spells CAWSWGQGSYEQYF. CDR3 nucleotides: TGTGCCTGGAGTTGGGGACAGGGTTCCTACGAGCAGTACTTC.